This is a list of T cell receptor beta chains from one sample in a study of vaccination and CD4 T cells after COVID-19. Using its own MiXCR run on the PCR reads, TCRdb lists one record per CDR3 protein. Of 10,000 to 15,000 distinct CDR3 sequences in the sample, approximately 53% were seen once. These receptors have no identified antigens. Sequencing input: CD4+ T cells from blood, cultured in vitro. Receptors were obtained from a human donor who had recovered from COVID-19. CDR3s include the opening cysteine and the closing phenylalanine or tryptophan.

v_call: TRBV12-3/TRBV12-4; cdr3_aa: CASSGGGETQYF
v_call: TRBV10-3; cdr3_aa: CAISDVWSEETQYF
v_call: TRBV20-1; cdr3_aa: CSAIRLAGVNEQYF
v_call: TRBV5-3; cdr3_aa: CARRGVGKIGNTIYF
v_call: TRBV7-2; cdr3_aa: CASSPLGGAETQYF
v_call: TRBV19; cdr3_aa: CASTPRTGARGTEAFF
v_call: TRBV7-9; cdr3_aa: CASSLALSAYEQYF
v_call: TRBV6-1; cdr3_aa: CASRGQGAGTQPQHF
v_call: TRBV20-1; cdr3_aa: CSANADGAYEQYF
v_call: TRBV12-3/TRBV12-4; cdr3_aa: CASSPGTRDYNEQFF
v_call: TRBV7-9; cdr3_aa: CASSLPPRGGTEAFF
v_call: TRBV6-1; cdr3_aa: CASSEGASGSYEQYF
v_call: TRBV20-1; cdr3_aa: CSARGTAHEQYF
v_call: TRBV4-1; cdr3_aa: CASSQAHFRGYEQYF
v_call: TRBV27; cdr3_aa: CASSLTGTGGRWSEKLFF
v_call: TRBV11-2; cdr3_aa: CASSPETGSYEQFF
v_call: TRBV6-5; cdr3_aa: CASSYSTLGGQGEAFF
v_call: TRBV5-1; cdr3_aa: CASSDRASNTGELFF
v_call: TRBV20-1; cdr3_aa: CSARESGVGLSEQYF
v_call: TRBV15; cdr3_aa: CATRFVYYAPIAGGPNTDTQYF
v_call: TRBV29-1; cdr3_aa: CSVRREVRGGAFF
v_call: TRBV20-1; cdr3_aa: CSARIPLMNTEAFF
v_call: TRBV4-1; cdr3_aa: CASSQDSDRGRELFF
v_call: TRBV4-1; cdr3_aa: CASSQGPGLAGGPYEQYF
v_call: TRBV5-1; cdr3_aa: CASSSTSGSYEQYF
v_call: TRBV15; cdr3_aa: CATSRDGGKFF
v_call: TRBV6-5; cdr3_aa: CASSLKDTQYF